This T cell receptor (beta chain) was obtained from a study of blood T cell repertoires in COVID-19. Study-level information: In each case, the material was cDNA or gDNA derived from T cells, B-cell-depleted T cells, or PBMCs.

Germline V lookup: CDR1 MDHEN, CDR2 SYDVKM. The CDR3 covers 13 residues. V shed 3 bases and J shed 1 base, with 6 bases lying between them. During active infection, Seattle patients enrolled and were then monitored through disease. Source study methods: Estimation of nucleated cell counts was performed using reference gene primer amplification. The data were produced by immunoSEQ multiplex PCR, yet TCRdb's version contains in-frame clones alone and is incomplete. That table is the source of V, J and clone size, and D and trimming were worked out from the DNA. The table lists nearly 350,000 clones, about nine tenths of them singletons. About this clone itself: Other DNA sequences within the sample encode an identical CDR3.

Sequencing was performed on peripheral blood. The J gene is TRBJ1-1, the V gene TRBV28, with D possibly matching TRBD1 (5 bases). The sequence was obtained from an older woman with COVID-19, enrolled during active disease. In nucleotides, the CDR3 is TGTGCCAGCAGTTTTGGGGCGAACACTGAAGCTTTCTTT. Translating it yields CASSFGANTEAFF.